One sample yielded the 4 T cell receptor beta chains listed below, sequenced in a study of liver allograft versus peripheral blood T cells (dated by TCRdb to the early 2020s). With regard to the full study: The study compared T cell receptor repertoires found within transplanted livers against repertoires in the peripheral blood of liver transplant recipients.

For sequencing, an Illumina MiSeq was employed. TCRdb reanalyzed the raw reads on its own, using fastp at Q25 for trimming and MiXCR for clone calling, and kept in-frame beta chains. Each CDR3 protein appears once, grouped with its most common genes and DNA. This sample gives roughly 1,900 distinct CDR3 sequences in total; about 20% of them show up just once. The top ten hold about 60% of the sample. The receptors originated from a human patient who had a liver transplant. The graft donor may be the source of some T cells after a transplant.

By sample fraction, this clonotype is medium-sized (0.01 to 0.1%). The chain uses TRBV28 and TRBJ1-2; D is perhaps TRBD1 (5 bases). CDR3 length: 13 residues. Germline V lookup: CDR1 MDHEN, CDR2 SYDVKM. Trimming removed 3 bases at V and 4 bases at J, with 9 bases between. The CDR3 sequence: CASSFGAGYGYTF. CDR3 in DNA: TGTGCCAGCAGTTTTGGGGCAGGCTATGGCTACACCTTC.

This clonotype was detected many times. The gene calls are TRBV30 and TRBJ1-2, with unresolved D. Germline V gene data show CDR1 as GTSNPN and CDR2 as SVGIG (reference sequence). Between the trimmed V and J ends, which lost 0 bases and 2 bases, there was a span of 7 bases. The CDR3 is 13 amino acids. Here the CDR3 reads CAWSVHINYGYTF. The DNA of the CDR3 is TGTGCCTGGAGTGTACACATCAACTATGGCTACACCTTC.

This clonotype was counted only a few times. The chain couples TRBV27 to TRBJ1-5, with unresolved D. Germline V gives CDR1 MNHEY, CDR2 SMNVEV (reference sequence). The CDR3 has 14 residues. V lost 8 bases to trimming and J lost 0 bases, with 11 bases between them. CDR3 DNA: TGTGCCAGCGGCCAGACGGTTAGCAATCAGCCCCAGCATTTT. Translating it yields CASGQTVSNQPQHF.

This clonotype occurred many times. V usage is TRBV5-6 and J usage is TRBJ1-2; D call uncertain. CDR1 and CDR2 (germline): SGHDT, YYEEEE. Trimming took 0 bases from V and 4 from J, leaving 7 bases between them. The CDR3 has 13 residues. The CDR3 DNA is TGTGCCAGCAGCTTGGTGTCCCTCTATGGCTACACCTTC. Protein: CASSLVSLYGYTF.